This entry features one T cell receptor (beta chain) sequence. The CDR3 is made up of 12 amino acids. Germline-derived CDR1 and CDR2 are SQVTM and ANQGSEA. A J-beta primer mix and a sample-barcoded 5' primer were used in a second PCR of about 6 to 12 cycles. TCRdb fed the 5' RACE reads into MiXCR, producing one record per CDR3 protein. The sample records fewer than 950,000 distinct CDR3 sequences, 40% to 65% being singletons. The data originate from a study of blood T cells in healthy people across ages. Sequencing was done on a sample of blood. This clonotype originated in an elderly man in good health. The chain couples TRBV29-1 to TRBJ1-1; no clear D gene. The CDR3 sequence is CTRPRGNTEAFF. The CDR3 DNA follows: TGCACCAGGCCCCGGGGGAACACTGAAGCTTTCTTT.